The entry that follows covers one T cell receptor beta chain sequence. The antigen remains undetermined. PCR involved 60 Vbeta and 13 Jbeta primers. Assay used: immunoSEQ multiplex PCR; TCRdb lists only in-frame clones, some missing. This sample has around 130,000 clones, with roughly 69% found just once. The source of the sample is a study of cytomegalovirus exposure and HLA in healthy donors. Overall study findings and caveats: Analysis performed later showed TCR beta chains linked to HLA being more clonally expanded than equally common others. Most subjects had HLA-A and HLA-B alleles reportedly predicted accurately by TCR beta sequences.

CDR3 length: 14 residues. The germline V and J ends were trimmed by 4 bases and 4 bases, with 16 bases remaining between them. Germline CDR1 and CDR2: GTSNPN and SVGIG (reference sequence). Sequencing was performed on PBMCs. The chain has TRBV30 and TRBJ1-2; D might be TRBD1 (5 bases). The receptor was isolated from a human donor in good health. CDR3 DNA: TGTGCCTGGAATATGGGGGGATCGCCCTATGGCTACACCTTC. Its translation: CAWNMGGSPYGYTF.